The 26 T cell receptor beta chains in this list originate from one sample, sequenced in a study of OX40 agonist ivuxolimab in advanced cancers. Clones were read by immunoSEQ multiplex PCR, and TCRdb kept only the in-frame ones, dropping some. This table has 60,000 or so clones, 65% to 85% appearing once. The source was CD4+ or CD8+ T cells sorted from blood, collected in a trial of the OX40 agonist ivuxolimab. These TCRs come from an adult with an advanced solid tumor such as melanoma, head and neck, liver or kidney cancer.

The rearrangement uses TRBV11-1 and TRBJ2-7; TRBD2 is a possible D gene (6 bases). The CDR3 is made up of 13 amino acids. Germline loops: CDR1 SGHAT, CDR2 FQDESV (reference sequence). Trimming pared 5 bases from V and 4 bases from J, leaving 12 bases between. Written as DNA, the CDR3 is TGTGCCAGCAGCCACCCGGGAGTTTACGAGCAGTACTTC. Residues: CASSHPGVYEQYF.

The CDR3 spells CASYIPATNRVYEQYF. The CDR3 coding sequence is TGTGCCAGCTACATTCCCGCAACAAACAGGGTCTACGAGCAGTACTTC. V gene TRBV18 combines with J gene TRBJ2-7; D possibly corresponds to TRBD1 (6 bases). The CDR3 length is 16 residues. Germline V gene data show CDR1 as KGHSH and CDR2 as LQKENI. V dropped 7 bases and J dropped 3 bases, with 22 bases sitting between them. Combining the CDR3 with reference TRBV18 and TRBJ2-7 gives the whole variable domain NAGVMQNPRHLVRRRGQEARLRCSPMKGHSHVYWYRQLPEEGLKFMVYLQKENIIDESGMPKERFSAEFPKEGPSILRIQQVVRGDSAAYFCASYIPATNRVYEQYFGPGTRLTVT.

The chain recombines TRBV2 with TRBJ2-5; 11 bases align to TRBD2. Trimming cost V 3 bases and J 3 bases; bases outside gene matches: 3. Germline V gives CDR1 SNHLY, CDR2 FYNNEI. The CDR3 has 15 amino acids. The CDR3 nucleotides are TGTGCCAGCAGTGATATGGGACTAGCGGAAGAGACCCAGTACTTC. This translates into CASSDMGLAEETQYF. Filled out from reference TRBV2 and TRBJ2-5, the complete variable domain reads EPEVTQTPSHQVTQMGQEVILRCVPISNHLYFYWYRQILGQKVEFLVSFYNNEISEKSEIFDDQFSVERPDGSNFTLKIRSTKLEDSAMYFCASSDMGLAEETQYFGPGTRLLVL.

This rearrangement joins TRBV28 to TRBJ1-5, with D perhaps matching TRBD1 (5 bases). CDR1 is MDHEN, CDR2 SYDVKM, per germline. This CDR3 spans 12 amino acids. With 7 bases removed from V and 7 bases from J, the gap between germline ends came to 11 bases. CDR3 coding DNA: TGTGCCAGCAAGAAGGGGTGGCAGCCCCAGCATTTT. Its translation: CASKKGWQPQHF.

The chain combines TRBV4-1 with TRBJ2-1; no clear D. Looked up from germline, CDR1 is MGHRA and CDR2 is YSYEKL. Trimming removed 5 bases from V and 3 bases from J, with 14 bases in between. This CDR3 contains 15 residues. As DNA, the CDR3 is TGCGCCAGCAGCTTAAGTCCCTCGGGCTACAATGAGCAGTTCTTC. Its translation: CASSLSPSGYNEQFF.

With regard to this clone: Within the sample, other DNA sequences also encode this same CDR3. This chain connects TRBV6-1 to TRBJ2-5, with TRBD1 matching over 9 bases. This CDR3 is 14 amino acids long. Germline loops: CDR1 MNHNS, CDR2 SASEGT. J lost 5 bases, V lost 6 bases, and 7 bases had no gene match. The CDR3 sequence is CASRPGQGGETQYF. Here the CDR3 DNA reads TGTGCCAGCAGACCGGGACAGGGTGGGGAGACCCAGTACTTC.

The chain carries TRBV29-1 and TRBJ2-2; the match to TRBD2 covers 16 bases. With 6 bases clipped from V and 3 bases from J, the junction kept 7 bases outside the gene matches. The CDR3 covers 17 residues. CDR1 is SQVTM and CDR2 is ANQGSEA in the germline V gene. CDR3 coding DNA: TGCAGCGTGACCGGGACTAGCGGGAGGGCAGACACCGGGGAGCTGTTTTTT. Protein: CSVTGTSGRADTGELFF.

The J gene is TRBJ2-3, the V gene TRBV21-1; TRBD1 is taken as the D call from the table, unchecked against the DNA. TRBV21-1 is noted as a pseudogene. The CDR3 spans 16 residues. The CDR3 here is CASIGGGQGTTDTQYF. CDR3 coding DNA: TGTGCCAGCATCGGCGGGGGACAGGGGACGACAGATACGCAGTATTTT.

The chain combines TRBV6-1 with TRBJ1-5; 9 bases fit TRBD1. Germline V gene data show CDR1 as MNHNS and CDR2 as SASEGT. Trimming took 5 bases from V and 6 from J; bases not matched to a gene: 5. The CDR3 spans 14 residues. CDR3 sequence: CASSLQGASQPQHF. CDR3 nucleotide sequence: TGTGCCAGCAGTTTACAGGGGGCGAGTCAGCCCCAGCATTTT.

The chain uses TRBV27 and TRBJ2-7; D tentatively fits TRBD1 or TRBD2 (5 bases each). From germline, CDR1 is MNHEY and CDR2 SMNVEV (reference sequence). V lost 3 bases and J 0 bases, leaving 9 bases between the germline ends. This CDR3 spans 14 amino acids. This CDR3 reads CASSLVGTSYEQYF. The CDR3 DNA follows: TGTGCCAGCAGTTTGGTCGGGACCTCCTACGAGCAGTACTTC.

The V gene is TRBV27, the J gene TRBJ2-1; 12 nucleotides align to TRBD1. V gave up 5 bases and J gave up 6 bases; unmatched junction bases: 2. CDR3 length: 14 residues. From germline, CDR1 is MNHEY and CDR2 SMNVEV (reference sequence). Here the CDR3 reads CASSRDRGRNEQFF. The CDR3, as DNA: TGTGCCAGCAGTAGGGACAGGGGGCGCAATGAGCAGTTCTTC.

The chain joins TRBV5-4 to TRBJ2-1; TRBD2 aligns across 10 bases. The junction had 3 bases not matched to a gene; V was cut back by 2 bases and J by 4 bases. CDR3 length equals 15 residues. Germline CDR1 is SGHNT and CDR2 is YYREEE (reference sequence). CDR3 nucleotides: TGTGCCAGCAGCTTAGGACTAGCGGAGTACAATGAGCAGTTCTTC. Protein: CASSLGLAEYNEQFF.

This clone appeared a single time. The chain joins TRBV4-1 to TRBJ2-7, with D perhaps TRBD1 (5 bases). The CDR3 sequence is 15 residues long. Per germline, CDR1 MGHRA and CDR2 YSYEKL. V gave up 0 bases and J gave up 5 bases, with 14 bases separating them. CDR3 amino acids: CASSQDIGRAHEQYF. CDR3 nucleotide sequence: TGCGCCAGCAGCCAAGATATTGGCAGGGCCCACGAGCAGTACTTC.

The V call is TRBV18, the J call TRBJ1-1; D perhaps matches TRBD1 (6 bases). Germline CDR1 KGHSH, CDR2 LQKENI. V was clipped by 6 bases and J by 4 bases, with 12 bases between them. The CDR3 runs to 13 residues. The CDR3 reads CASSSDRPTEAFF. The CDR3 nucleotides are TGTGCCAGCTCCTCCGACAGGCCCACTGAAGCTTTCTTT.

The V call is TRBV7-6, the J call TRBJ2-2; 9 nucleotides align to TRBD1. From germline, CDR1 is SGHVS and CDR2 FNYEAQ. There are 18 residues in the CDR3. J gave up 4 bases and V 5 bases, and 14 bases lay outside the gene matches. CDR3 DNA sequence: TGTGCCAGCAGCGGTCCGGGCCCACAGGGGGCGGGCACCGGGGAGCTGTTTTTT. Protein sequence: CASSGPGPQGAGTGELFF.

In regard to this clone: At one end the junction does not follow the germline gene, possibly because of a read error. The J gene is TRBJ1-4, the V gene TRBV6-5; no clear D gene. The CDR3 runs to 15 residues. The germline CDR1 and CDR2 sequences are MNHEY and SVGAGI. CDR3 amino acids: CTSRRDPSGNEKLFF. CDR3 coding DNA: TGTACCAGCAGGCGCGACCCGTCGGGTAATGAAAAACTGTTTTTT.

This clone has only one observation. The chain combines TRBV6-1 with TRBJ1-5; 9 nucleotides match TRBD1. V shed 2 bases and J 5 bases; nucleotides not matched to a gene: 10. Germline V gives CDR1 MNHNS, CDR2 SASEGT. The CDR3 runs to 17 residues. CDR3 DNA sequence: TGTGCCAGCAGTGAATGGGGGCGGTGGACAGGGGATCAGCCCCAGCATTTT. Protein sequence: CASSEWGRWTGDQPQHF.

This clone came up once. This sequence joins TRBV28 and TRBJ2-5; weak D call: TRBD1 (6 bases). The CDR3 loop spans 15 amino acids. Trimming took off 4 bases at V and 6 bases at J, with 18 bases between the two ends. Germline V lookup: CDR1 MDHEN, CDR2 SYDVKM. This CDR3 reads CASSSYRVGAKTQYF. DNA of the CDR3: TGTGCCAGCAGTTCTTACAGGGTTGGCGCCAAGACCCAGTACTTC.

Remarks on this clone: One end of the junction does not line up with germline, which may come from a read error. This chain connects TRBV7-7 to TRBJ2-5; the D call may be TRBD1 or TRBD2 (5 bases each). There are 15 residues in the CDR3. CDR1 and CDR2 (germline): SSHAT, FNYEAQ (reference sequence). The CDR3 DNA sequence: TGTGCTAGCAGCCCTTCATCTGGGGGTCCAGAGACCCAGTACTTC. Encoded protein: CASSPSSGGPETQYF.

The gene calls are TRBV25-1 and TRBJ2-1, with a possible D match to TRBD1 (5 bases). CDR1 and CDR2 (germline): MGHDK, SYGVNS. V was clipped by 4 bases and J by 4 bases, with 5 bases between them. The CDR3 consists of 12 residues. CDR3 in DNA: TGTGCCAGCAGTGGGACATACAATGAGCAGTTCTTC. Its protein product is CASSGTYNEQFF.

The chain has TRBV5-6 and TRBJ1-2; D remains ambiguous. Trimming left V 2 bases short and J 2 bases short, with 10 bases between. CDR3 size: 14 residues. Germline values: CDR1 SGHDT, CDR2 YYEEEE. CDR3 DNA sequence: TGTGCCAGCAGCTTCGGACTCGAAAACTATGGCTACACCTTC. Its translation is CASSFGLENYGYTF.

CDR3 coding DNA: TGTGCCACCAGCAGGGGCAGGGGCTACGAGCAGTACTTC. Its protein is CATSRGRGYEQYF. The chain is built from TRBV15 and TRBJ2-7, with TRBD1 as a possible D gene (6 bases). The germline V and J ends were trimmed by 3 bases and 3 bases, with 9 bases remaining between them. This CDR3 is 13 amino acids long. CDR1 is LNHNV, CDR2 YYDKDF, per germline (reference sequence).

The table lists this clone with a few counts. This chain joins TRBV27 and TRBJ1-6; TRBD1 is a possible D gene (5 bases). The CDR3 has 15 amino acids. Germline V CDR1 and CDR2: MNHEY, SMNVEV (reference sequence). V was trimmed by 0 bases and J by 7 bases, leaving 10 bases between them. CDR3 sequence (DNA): TGTGCCAGCAGTTTATCGGGGCAGGGAAATTCACCCCTCCACTTT. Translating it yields CASSLSGQGNSPLHF.

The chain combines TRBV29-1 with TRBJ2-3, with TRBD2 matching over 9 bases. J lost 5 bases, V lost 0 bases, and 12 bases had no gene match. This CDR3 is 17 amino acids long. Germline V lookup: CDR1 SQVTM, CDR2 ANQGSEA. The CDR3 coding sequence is TGCAGCGTTGAAGATTTTAAGCGGGCGGGGGGGCGAGATACGCAGTATTTT. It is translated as CSVEDFKRAGGRDTQYF.

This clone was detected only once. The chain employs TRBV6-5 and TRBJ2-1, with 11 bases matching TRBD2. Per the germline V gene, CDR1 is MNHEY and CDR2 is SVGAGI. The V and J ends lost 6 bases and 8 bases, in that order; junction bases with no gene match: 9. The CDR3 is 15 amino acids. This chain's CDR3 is CASSRFSGGAYEQFF. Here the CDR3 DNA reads TGTGCCAGCAGCCGCTTTAGCGGGGGGGCCTATGAGCAGTTCTTC.

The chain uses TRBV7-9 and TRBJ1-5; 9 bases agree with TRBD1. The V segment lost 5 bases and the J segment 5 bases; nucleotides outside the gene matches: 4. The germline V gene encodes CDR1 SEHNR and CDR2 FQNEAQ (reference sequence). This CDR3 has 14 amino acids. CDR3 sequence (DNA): TGTGCCAGCAGCCCACAGGGGGCTTATCAGCCCCAGCATTTT. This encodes CASSPQGAYQPQHF.